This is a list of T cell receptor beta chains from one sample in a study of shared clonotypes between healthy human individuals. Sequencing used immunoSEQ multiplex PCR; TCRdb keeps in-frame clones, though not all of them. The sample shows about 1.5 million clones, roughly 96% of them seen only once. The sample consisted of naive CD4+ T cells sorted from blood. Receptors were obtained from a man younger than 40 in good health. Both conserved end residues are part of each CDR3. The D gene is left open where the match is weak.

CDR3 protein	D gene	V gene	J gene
CASGGDSREGRKYF	TRBD2	TRBV4-1	TRBJ2-4
CASSVGLISSYEQYF	.	TRBV7-2	TRBJ2-7
CATQPDHPGRAFF	.	TRBV6-5	TRBJ1-1
CASSWSGSAVNEQFF	.	TRBV27	TRBJ2-1
CASSLQGWSNQPQHF	.	TRBV27	TRBJ1-5
CASSNTVDGYTF	.	TRBV5-4	TRBJ1-2
CASSLDLGLAGTGELFF	TRBD2	TRBV11-3	TRBJ2-2
CASSSSAYNEQFF	.	TRBV28	TRBJ2-1
CASSLGVLGPEHNEQFF	.	TRBV5-5	TRBJ2-1
CASTLGSGTKNIQYF	.	TRBV19	TRBJ2-4
CASSWRAGDEDTQYF	TRBD2	TRBV5-1	TRBJ2-3
CASSLSGRQGTGELFF	TRBD1	TRBV28	TRBJ2-2
CASSLEGLGSNQPQHF	.	TRBV28	TRBJ1-5
CASSFPGDQPQHF	.	TRBV28	TRBJ1-5
CASSSLVGINTEAFF	.	TRBV7-9	TRBJ1-1
CASSLVGTPRNQQYF	.	TRBV27	TRBJ2-7
CASSSTGKQFF	.	TRBV7-3	TRBJ2-1
CASSPLTGPLAGAHEQYF	TRBD2	TRBV18	TRBJ2-7
CASSPVVLAGVYEQYF	TRBD2	TRBV5-1	TRBJ2-7
CASSQDTGVYNEQFF	.	TRBV4-1	TRBJ2-1
CASSRQRRETQYF	.	TRBV6-5	TRBJ2-5
CATSRGLAYEQYF	.	TRBV15	TRBJ2-7
CASSATSGSVYEQYF	TRBD2	TRBV6-1	TRBJ2-7
CASSSTNSNQPQHF	.	TRBV7-2	TRBJ1-5
CASSLHASGLHYEQYF	TRBD2	TRBV7-8	TRBJ2-7
CASKRNIQYF	.	TRBV5-8	TRBJ2-4
CASSLAQWGVNSYEQYF	.	TRBV11-2	TRBJ2-7
CASSMQGTDTQYF	.	TRBV19	TRBJ2-3
CASSTRAGRSTDTQYF	.	TRBV6-4	TRBJ2-3
CASSSTSGFYEQYF	TRBD2	TRBV18	TRBJ2-7
CAWTEWGTSNTYEQYF	.	TRBV30	TRBJ2-7